Presented here are 17 T cell receptor beta chains from one specimen sequenced in a study of blood T cell repertoires in COVID-19. Sequencing was performed with immunoSEQ multiplex PCR; in TCRdb, only in-frame clones are kept and a portion is missing. The repertoire holds 150,000 or so clones, with roughly 85% as singletons. Input material: PBMCs or T cells enriched from blood (not recorded which). The receptors stem from a woman in her forties or fifties who had recovered from COVID-19.

The CDR3 here is CASSQDTGGGYGYTF. CDR3 DNA sequence: TGTGCCAGCAGCCAAGACACAGGGGGTGGCTATGGCTACACCTTC. V usage is TRBV3-1 (or the pseudogene TRBV3-2) and J usage is TRBJ1-2; 8 bases map to TRBD1. After removal of 0 bases from V and 4 bases from J, the junction contained 4 bases not matched to a gene. Germline CDR1 reads LGHDT; CDR2 reads YNNKEL (reference sequence). This CDR3 has 15 residues.

The rearrangement joins TRBV18 to TRBJ1-2; 7 bases match TRBD1. The CDR3 contains 16 residues. Per germline, CDR1 KGHSH and CDR2 LQKENI. V lost 4 bases to trimming and J lost 4 bases; unmatched junction nucleotides: 12. The CDR3 region has the DNA TGTGCCAGCTCACAGGGTGACAGGGATCTCTCCTATGGCTACACCTTC. It specifies CASSQGDRDLSYGYTF.

The V call is TRBV5-6, the J call TRBJ1-6; no reliable D call. This CDR3 is built from 13 residues. Germline CDR1 SGHDT, CDR2 YYEEEE. Trimming took 4 bases from V and 10 from J, leaving 12 bases between them. CDR3 coding DNA: TGTGCCAGCAGCCTGAGTATCGGGTCACCCCTCCACTTT. This sequence encodes CASSLSIGSPLHF.

This clone appeared a few times. The gene calls are TRBV11-1 and TRBJ1-5; D call uncertain. Per germline, CDR1 SGHAT and CDR2 FQDESV (reference sequence). This CDR3 is built from 13 residues. V was pared by 2 bases and J by 7 bases, with 9 bases between. The CDR3 region has the DNA TGTGCCAGCAGCTTAAATTACGGGCAGCCCCAGCATTTT. Translated, it gives CASSLNYGQPQHF.

J is TRBJ2-1 and V is TRBV6-5; 9 bases map to TRBD2. Germline-derived CDR1 and CDR2 are MNHEY and SVGAGI. The CDR3 spans 15 residues. Losses at the gene ends were 2 bases for V and 4 bases for J; bases not matched to a gene: 3. CDR3 sequence (DNA): TGTGCCAGCAGTTACAAGGCGGGGGGGTACAATGAGCAGTTCTTC. Protein: CASSYKAGGYNEQFF.

The genes are TRBV3-1 (or the pseudogene TRBV3-2) and TRBJ2-3, with a possible D match to TRBD2 (5 bases). CDR3 length equals 16 residues. V dropped 0 bases and J dropped 0 bases, with 10 bases sitting between them. Germline values: CDR1 LGHDT, CDR2 YNNKEL (reference sequence). CDR3 DNA sequence: TGTGCCAGCAGCCAAGATTTTCGGGGTAGCACAGATACGCAGTATTTT. It is translated as CASSQDFRGSTDTQYF.

As DNA, the CDR3 is TGTGCCAGCAGCTCAGACAGGGAGAACTATGGCTACACCTTC. As protein: CASSSDRENYGYTF. The chain employs TRBV7-9 and TRBJ1-2; 7 positions match TRBD1. CDR1 and CDR2 from the germline V gene are SEHNR and FQNEAQ (reference sequence). The CDR3 is 14 amino acids. Germline trimming cut 4 bases from V and 2 bases from J; bases unmatched to any gene: 4.

V is TRBV3-1 (or the pseudogene TRBV3-2) and J is TRBJ2-2, with 8 bases identical to TRBD1. Germline values: CDR1 LGHDT, CDR2 YNNKEL (reference sequence). The J segment lost 2 bases and the V segment lost 6 bases, leaving 2 bases of the junction unmatched. The CDR3 is made up of 14 amino acids. The CDR3 loop is CASRTGANTGELFF. CDR3 nucleotides: TGTGCCAGCAGGACAGGGGCAAACACCGGGGAGCTGTTTTTT.

V gene TRBV23-1 combines with J gene TRBJ1-4, with 10 bases that match TRBD1. TRBV23-1 is designated an ORF whose function remains uncertain. The CDR3 covers 15 residues. V lost 3 bases, J lost 7 bases, and 5 bases stayed unmatched. CDR3 region: CASSHSGTGVEKLFF. CDR3 sequence (DNA): TGCGCCAGCAGTCATTCCGGGACAGGGGTTGAAAAACTGTTTTTT.

The CDR3: CASSIGGSVPYEQYF. The CDR3 DNA sequence: TGTGCCAGTAGTATAGGGGGTAGCGTGCCCTACGAGCAGTACTTC. The rearrangement joins TRBV19 to TRBJ2-7; D is perhaps TRBD2 (5 bases). Per germline, CDR1 LNHDA and CDR2 SQIVND (reference sequence). The CDR3 length is 15 residues. The V end lost 1 base, the J end lost 2 bases, and 12 bases lay between the germline ends.

This chain connects TRBV6-5 to TRBJ1-1, with D tentatively TRBD1 (5 bases). Trimming took 6 bases from V and 5 from J, leaving 13 bases between them. This CDR3 contains 13 residues. The germline CDR1 and CDR2 sequences are MNHEY and SVGAGI. CDR3 sequence reads: CASSRGRETEAFF. CDR3 DNA sequence: TGTGCCAGCAGCCGGGGCCGGGAGACTGAAGCTTTCTTT.

The chain links TRBV13 to TRBJ2-7, with 11 bases that match TRBD1. With V trimmed by 5 bases and J by 2 bases, 2 bases remained unmatched. Germline CDR1 reads PRHDT; CDR2 reads FYEKMQ (reference sequence). The CDR3 covers 14 residues. The CDR3 region is CASSMGQGAYEQYF. The CDR3 region has the DNA TGTGCCAGCAGCATGGGACAGGGGGCCTACGAGCAGTACTTC.

The chain couples TRBV28 to TRBJ1-2; 9 nucleotides agree with TRBD1. The CDR3 extends over 15 amino acids. The germline CDR1 and CDR2 sequences are MDHEN and SYDVKM. V shed 6 bases, J shed 2 bases, and the junction held 7 bases outside the gene matches. This chain's CDR3 is CASSLPGQGNYGYTF. In DNA form, the CDR3 reads TGTGCCAGCAGCCTTCCGGGACAGGGAAACTATGGCTACACCTTC.

The chain carries TRBV7-9 and TRBJ1-1; D unresolved. The length of the CDR3 is 13 residues. The germline V gene encodes CDR1 SEHNR and CDR2 FQNEAQ (reference sequence). V shed 3 bases and J shed 2 bases, with 7 bases lying between them. In DNA form, the CDR3 reads TGTGCCAGCAGCTTCCCCTTTAACACTGAAGCTTTCTTT. Its protein is CASSFPFNTEAFF.

This clone has a handful of counts. The chain carries TRBV30 and TRBJ1-2; 8 bases agree with TRBD1. In germline, CDR1 is GTSNPN, CDR2 SVGIG (reference sequence). V lost 5 bases to trimming and J lost 6 bases; unmatched junction nucleotides: 8. The CDR3 totals 13 residues. The CDR3 reads CAWAQGEWDGYTF. DNA of the CDR3: TGTGCCTGGGCACAGGGGGAATGGGATGGCTACACCTTC.

The chain has TRBV3-1 (or the pseudogene TRBV3-2) and TRBJ2-3; D is uncertain. Deletions cut 4 bases from V and 0 bases from J, with 5 bases between. The CDR3 length is 13 residues. Germline V gives CDR1 LGHDT, CDR2 YNNKEL (reference sequence). CDR3 region: CASSPHSTDTQYF. CDR3 nucleotides: TGTGCCAGCAGCCCCCATAGCACAGATACGCAGTATTTT.

The chain has TRBV27 and TRBJ1-2, with D possibly TRBD1 on 6 matching bases. The V end was cut by 6 bases, the J end by 6 bases, with 11 bases between. The CDR3 covers 12 residues. CDR1 and CDR2 (germline): MNHEY, SMNVEV (reference sequence). Here the CDR3 DNA reads TGTGCCAGCAGCCTCACAGGGCATGGCTACACCTTC. Its protein is CASSLTGHGYTF.